A few counts support the clone carrying this T cell receptor (beta chain). The target antigen is unknown. This entry comes from a study of blood T cells in healthy people across ages. Then a second PCR, running roughly 6 to 12 cycles, was carried out with a sample-barcoded 5' primer and a J-beta primer mix. TCRdb re-analysed the 5' RACE reads in MiXCR, keeping a single row per CDR3 protein. The table shows around 990,000 distinct CDR3 sequences, with roughly two fifths occurring only once. General study points: Reliance upon unsorted PBMCs precluded definitive naive versus antigen-experienced comparison.

The length of the CDR3 is 11 residues. Germline CDR1 reads SNHLY; CDR2 reads FYNNEI. The chain has TRBV2 and TRBJ2-5; D gene unclear. The better agreement between TRBJ2-7 and the DNA end casts doubt on the J call. The sample taken for sequencing was blood. The sequence came from a man between 18 and 29 years old in good health. CDR3 nucleotides: TGTGCCAGCAGCGGAGAGGACGAGCAGTACTTC. This codes for CASSGEDEQYF.